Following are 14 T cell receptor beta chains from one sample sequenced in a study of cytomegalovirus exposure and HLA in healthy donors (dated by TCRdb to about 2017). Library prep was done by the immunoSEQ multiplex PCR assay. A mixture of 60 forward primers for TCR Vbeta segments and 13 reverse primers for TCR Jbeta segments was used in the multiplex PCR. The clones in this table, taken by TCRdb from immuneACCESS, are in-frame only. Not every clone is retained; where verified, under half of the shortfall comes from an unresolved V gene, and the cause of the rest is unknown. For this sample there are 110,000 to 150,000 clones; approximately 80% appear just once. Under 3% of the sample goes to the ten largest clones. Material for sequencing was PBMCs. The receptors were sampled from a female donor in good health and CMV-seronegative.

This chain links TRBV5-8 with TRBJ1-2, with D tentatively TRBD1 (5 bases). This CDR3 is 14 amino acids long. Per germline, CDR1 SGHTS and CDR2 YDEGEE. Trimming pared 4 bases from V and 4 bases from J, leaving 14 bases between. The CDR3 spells CASSLQGGAYGYTF. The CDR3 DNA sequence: TGTGCCAGCAGCCTCCAAGGAGGGGCCTATGGCTACACCTTC.

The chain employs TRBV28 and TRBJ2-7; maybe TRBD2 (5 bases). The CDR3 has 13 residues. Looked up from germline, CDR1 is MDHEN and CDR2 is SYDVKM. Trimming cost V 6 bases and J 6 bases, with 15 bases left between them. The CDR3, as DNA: TGTGCCAGCAGCCCCCCCGGGGTCATCGAGCAGTACTTC. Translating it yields CASSPPGVIEQYF. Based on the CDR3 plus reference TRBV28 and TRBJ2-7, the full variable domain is DVKVTQSSRYLVKRTGEKVFLECVQDMDHENMFWYRQDPGLGLRLIYFSYDVKMKEKGDIPEGYSVSREKKERFSLILESASTNQTSMYLCASSPPGVIEQYFGPGTRLTVT.

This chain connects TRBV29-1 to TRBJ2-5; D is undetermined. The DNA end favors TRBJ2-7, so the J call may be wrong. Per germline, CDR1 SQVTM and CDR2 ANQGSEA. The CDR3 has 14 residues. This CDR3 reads CSVKGQRSSYEQYF. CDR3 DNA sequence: TGCAGCGTTAAAGGGCAGAGGAGCTCCTACGAGCAGTACTTC.

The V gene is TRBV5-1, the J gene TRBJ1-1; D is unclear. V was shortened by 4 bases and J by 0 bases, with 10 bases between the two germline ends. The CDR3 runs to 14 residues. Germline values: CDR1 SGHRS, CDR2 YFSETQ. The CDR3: CASSRGNLNTEAFF. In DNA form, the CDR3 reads TGCGCCAGCAGCCGAGGGAACCTGAACACTGAAGCTTTCTTT.

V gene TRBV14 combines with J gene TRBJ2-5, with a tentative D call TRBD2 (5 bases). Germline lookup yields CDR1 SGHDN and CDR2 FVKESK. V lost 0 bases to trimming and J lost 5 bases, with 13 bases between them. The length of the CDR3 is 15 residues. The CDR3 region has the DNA TGTGCCAGCAGCCAAGATTCCCGGGGAGAGGAGACCCAGTACTTC. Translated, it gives CASSQDSRGEETQYF.

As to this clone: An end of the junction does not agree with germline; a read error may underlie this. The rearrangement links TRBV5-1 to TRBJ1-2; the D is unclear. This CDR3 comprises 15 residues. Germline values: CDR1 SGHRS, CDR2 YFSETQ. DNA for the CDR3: TGCGCCAGCAGCTTGGGGACTATGGACGACTATGGCTACCCCTTC. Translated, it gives CASSLGTMDDYGYPF.

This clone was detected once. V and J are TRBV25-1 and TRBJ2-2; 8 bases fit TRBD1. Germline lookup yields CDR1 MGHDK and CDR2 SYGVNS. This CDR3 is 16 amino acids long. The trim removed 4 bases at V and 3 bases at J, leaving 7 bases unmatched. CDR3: CASSAMTGVHTGELFF. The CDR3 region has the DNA TGTGCCAGCAGTGCCATGACAGGGGTTCACACCGGGGAGCTGTTTTTT.

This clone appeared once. The CDR3 nucleotides read TGTGCCAGCAGCTTGCGTACAGGGAGTTTTGGCGAGCAGTACTTC. It codes for CASSLRTGSFGEQYF. The genes are TRBV5-4 and TRBJ2-7, with D perhaps matching TRBD1 (6 bases). Between the trimmed V and J ends, which lost 1 base and 6 bases, there was a span of 17 bases. The length of the CDR3 is 15 residues. The germline V gene has CDR1 SGHNT and CDR2 YYREEE (reference sequence).

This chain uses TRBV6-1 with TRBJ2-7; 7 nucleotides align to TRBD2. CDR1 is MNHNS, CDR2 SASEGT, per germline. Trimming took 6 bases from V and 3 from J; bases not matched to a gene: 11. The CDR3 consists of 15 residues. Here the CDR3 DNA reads TGTGCCAGCAGCGCAGGACTAGTAGGTATCTACGAGCAGTACTTC. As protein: CASSAGLVGIYEQYF.

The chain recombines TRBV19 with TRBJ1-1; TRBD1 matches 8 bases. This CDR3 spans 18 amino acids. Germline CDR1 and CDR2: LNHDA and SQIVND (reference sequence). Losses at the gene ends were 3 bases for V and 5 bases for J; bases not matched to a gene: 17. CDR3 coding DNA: TGTGCCAGTAGTATGGCAGACCGGGACAGGAGAATTAGGACTGAAGCTTTCTTT. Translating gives CASSMADRDRRIRTEAFF.

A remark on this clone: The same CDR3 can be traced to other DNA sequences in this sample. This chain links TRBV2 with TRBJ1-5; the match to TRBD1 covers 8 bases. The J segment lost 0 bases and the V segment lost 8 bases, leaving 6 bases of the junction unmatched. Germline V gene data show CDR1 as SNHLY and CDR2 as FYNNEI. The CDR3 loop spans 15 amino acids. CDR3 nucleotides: TGTGCCAGCCGCCCCGGGACAGGTAGCAATCAGCCCCAGCATTTT. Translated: CASRPGTGSNQPQHF.

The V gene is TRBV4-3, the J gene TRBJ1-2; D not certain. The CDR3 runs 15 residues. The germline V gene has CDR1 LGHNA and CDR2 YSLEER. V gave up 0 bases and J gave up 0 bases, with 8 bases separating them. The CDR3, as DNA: TGCGCCAGCAGCCAAGAAATGGCGGCTAACTATGGCTACACCTTC. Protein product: CASSQEMAANYGYTF.

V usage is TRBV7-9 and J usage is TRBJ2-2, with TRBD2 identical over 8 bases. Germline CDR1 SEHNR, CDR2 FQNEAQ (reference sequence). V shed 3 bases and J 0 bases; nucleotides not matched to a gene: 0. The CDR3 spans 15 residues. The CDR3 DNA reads TGTGCCAGCAGCTTGGGACTAGCGAACACCGGGGAGCTGTTTTTT. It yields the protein CASSLGLANTGELFF.

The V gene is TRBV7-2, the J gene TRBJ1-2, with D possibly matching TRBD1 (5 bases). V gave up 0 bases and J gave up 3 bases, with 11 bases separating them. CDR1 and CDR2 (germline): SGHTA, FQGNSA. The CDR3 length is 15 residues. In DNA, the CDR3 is TGTGCCAGCAGCTTAGCTGGGGCGAGAGACTATGGCTACACCTTC. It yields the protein CASSLAGARDYGYTF.